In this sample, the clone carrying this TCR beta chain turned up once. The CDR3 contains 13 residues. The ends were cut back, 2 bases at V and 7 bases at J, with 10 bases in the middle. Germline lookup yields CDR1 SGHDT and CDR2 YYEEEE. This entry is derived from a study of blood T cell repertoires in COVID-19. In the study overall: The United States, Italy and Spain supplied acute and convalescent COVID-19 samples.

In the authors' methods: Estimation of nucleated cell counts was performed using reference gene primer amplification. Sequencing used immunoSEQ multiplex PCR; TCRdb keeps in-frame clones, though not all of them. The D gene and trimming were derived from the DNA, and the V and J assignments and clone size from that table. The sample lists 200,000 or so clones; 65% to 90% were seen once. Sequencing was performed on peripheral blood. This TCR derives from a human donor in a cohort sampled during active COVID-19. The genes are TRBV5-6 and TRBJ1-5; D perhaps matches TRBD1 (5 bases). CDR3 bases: TGTGCCAGCAGCTTAGGGGTCGGGCAGCCCCAGCATTTT. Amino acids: CASSLGVGQPQHF.